Ten or more counts support the clone carrying this T cell receptor beta chain. What it binds is unknown. The sample is drawn from a study of read filtering for tumor transcriptome and immune sequencing. For the study at large: The cohort had 17 to 20 men and approximately 14 women aged roughly 40 to 90, mean approximately 66 years.

This library used approximately 390 ng RNA and molecular barcoded adaptors spanning alpha/delta and beta/gamma chains. TCRdb redid the calling of the reads with MiXCR, one entry per CDR3 protein. The sample holds about 90,000 distinct CDR3 sequences, around 12% seen once. The ends were cut back, 3 bases at V and 0 bases at J, with 9 bases in the middle. CDR1 and CDR2 from the germline V gene are SQVTM and ANQGSEA. The CDR3 length is 14 residues. Study outcomes and limitations: Single-read clonotypes: about 81.9% of IR-seq clonotypes (about 3.5% of reads), more than 70% of RNA-seq clonotypes (less than 50% of reads).

The rearrangement links TRBV29-1 to TRBJ2-1; perhaps TRBD2 as D (6 bases). Input material: a population of CD138-negative cells sorted from bone marrow. The clonotype originates from a donor aged 40 or over with multiple myeloma. CDR3: CSVDREASYNEQFF. CDR3 in DNA: TGCAGCGTTGATAGGGAGGCCTCCTACAATGAGCAGTTCTTC.